Each of the 28 T cell receptor beta chains below was sequenced from the same sample in a study of cytotoxic CD8 clonotypes in ibrutinib-treated CLL. Profiled with immunoSEQ multiplex PCR; TCRdb holds only in-frame clones, not every one. The sample holds about 120,000 clones, about 50% seen once. The input for sequencing was PBMCs, taken after 24 months of ibrutinib treatment. The receptors come from a human donor with chronic lymphocytic leukemia.

The chain is built from TRBV28 and TRBJ1-2; TRBD1 matches 9 bases. Germline V CDR1 and CDR2: MDHEN, SYDVKM. This CDR3 has 13 amino acids. V trimming: 5 bases; J trimming: 8 bases; junction bases outside the gene matches: 6. In DNA, the CDR3 is TGTGCCAGCAGTCCAGGACAGGGGTGGGGCTACACCTTC. Translated: CASSPGQGWGYTF.

This clone occurred a few times. The chain combines TRBV6-6 with TRBJ2-7; no reliable D call. Germline assignment: CDR1 MNHNY and CDR2 SVGAGI (reference sequence). The ends were cut back, 5 bases at V and 3 bases at J, with 11 bases in the middle. This CDR3 has 13 residues. The CDR3 protein is CASSLDFVYEQYF. Written as DNA, the CDR3 is TGTGCCAGCAGTCTGGATTTCGTCTACGAGCAGTACTTC.

V gene TRBV28 combines with J gene TRBJ1-1; no firm D call. The CDR3 spans 14 residues. The V end was cut by 2 bases, the J end by 4 bases, with 11 bases between. Germline loops: CDR1 MDHEN, CDR2 SYDVKM. CDR3 sequence reads: CASSLSASGTEAFF. CDR3 DNA: TGTGCCAGCAGTTTAAGCGCTTCGGGCACTGAAGCTTTCTTT. Filled out from reference TRBV28 and TRBJ1-1, the complete variable domain reads DVKVTQSSRYLVKRTGEKVFLECVQDMDHENMFWYRQDPGLGLRLIYFSYDVKMKEKGDIPEGYSVSREKKERFSLILESASTNQTSMYLCASSLSASGTEAFFGQGTRLTVV.

This clone has more than one count but fewer than ten. The chain uses TRBV6-6 and TRBJ1-5; D not certain. Between the trimmed V and J ends, which lost 5 bases and 1 base, there was a span of 12 bases. Germline values: CDR1 MNHNY, CDR2 SVGAGI (reference sequence). CDR3 length: 15 residues. CDR3 in amino acids: CASSPTSKSNQPQHF. CDR3 sequence (DNA): TGTGCCAGCAGTCCCACCTCGAAAAGCAATCAGCCCCAGCATTTT.

V gene TRBV6-5 combines with J gene TRBJ2-7; tentatively, D is TRBD2 (7 bases). Germline-derived CDR1 and CDR2 are MNHEY and SVGAGI. Trimming stripped 6 bases from V and 0 bases from J, with 15 bases between. The CDR3 totals 15 residues. CDR3 protein: CASRKGGGSSYEQYF. The CDR3 DNA reads TGTGCCAGCAGAAAGGGGGGGGGAAGCTCCTACGAGCAGTACTTC.

This chain joins TRBV5-1 and TRBJ2-7; D might be TRBD2 (5 bases). Germline CDR1 SGHRS, CDR2 YFSETQ. V lost 4 bases and J 4 bases, leaving 12 bases between the germline ends. This CDR3 region has 13 residues. CDR3 nucleotides: TGCGCCAGCAGCAGCCCCACGGGATACGAGCAGTACTTC. This encodes CASSSPTGYEQYF.

This sequence joins TRBV11-3 and TRBJ2-7, with 12 bases matching TRBD2. The V gene's germline CDR1 is SGHNT and CDR2 YENEEA. V dropped 0 bases and J dropped 5; count of bases not matched to a gene: 11. This CDR3 is 18 amino acids long. The CDR3 DNA follows: TGTGCCAGCAGCTTAGATCCCCTAGCGGGGGGGCGGTCGAACGAGCAGTACTTC. Its translation: CASSLDPLAGGRSNEQYF.

This clone was counted ten times or more. The chain carries TRBV18 and TRBJ2-2; TRBD1 might be the D (6 bases). V lost 4 bases to trimming and J lost 4 bases, with 16 bases between them. Germline values: CDR1 KGHSH, CDR2 LQKENI. The CDR3 has 16 amino acids. The CDR3 is CASSQQGAFSTGELFF. The CDR3 DNA reads TGTGCCAGCTCACAACAGGGCGCCTTTTCCACCGGGGAGCTGTTTTTT.

This clone was found a few times. The chain uses TRBV7-8 and TRBJ2-7; D unresolved. The CDR3 runs 13 residues. V lost 5 bases and J lost 6, with 14 bases in between. CDR1 is SGHVS, CDR2 FQNEAQ, per germline. For the CDR3, the DNA is TGTGCCAGCAGCCTTCTGGTCTTGGGCGAGCAGTACTTC. Protein product: CASSLLVLGEQYF.

The chain carries TRBV6-5 and TRBJ2-5; D unclear. With 9 bases removed from V and 4 bases from J, the gap between germline ends came to 6 bases. This CDR3 has 10 amino acids. Germline CDR1 MNHEY, CDR2 SVGAGI. CDR3 sequence: CASYGETQYF. In DNA form, the CDR3 reads TGTGCCAGTTATGGAGAGACCCAGTACTTC.

This clone was counted a few times. V gene TRBV5-1 combines with J gene TRBJ2-7, with D perhaps TRBD1 (5 bases). Germline-derived CDR1 and CDR2 are SGHRS and YFSETQ. V dropped 1 base and J dropped 1 base, with 15 bases sitting between them. This CDR3 has 16 amino acids. The CDR3 sequence: CASSLMNTGSSYEQYF. The CDR3 DNA sequence: TGCGCCAGCAGCTTGATGAATACAGGATCTTCCTACGAGCAGTACTTC.

The V gene is TRBV19, the J gene TRBJ1-2; a weak D match, TRBD1 (6 bases). The CDR3 sequence is 18 residues long. The germline V and J ends were trimmed by 1 base and 0 bases, with 18 bases remaining between them. Germline V gene sequence: CDR1 LNHDA, CDR2 SQIVND (reference sequence). DNA for the CDR3: TGTGCCAGTAGTATAGCCACTGTTGGGGGCCCTCCTAACTATGGCTACACCTTC. Its protein is CASSIATVGGPPNYGYTF.

This clone was counted between two and nine times. V is TRBV18 and J is TRBJ2-3, with a tentative D call TRBD1 (5 bases). The V gene lost 0 bases and the J gene lost 6 bases, with 10 bases spanning the gap. Germline assignment: CDR1 KGHSH and CDR2 LQKENI. The CDR3 has 14 residues. The CDR3: CASSPPQGVDTQYF. CDR3 in DNA: TGTGCCAGCTCACCACCGCAAGGGGTTGATACGCAGTATTTT.

V is TRBV30 and J is TRBJ1-2; 9 bases agree with TRBD1. CDR1 is GTSNPN, CDR2 SVGIG, per germline (reference sequence). J was trimmed by 7 bases and V by 5 bases; bases with no gene match: 5. The CDR3 has 12 amino acids. The CDR3 sequence is CAWLGQGGGYTF. In DNA, the CDR3 is TGTGCCTGGCTGGGACAGGGAGGTGGCTACACCTTC.

The sample holds a few counts of this clone. The chain combines TRBV5-1 with TRBJ2-5, with 13 nucleotides matching TRBD2. CDR3 length: 16 amino acids. The germline gives CDR1 SGHRS, CDR2 YFSETQ. Trimming cost V 2 bases and J 2 bases; bases outside gene matches: 3. CDR3 bases: TGCGCCAGCAGCTTCGGACTAGCGGGGGTTCAAGAGACCCAGTACTTC. This gives the protein CASSFGLAGVQETQYF.

This rearrangement joins TRBV7-2 to TRBJ2-3; D is possibly TRBD1 (5 bases). Deletions cut 6 bases from V and 8 bases from J, with 12 bases between. Germline V gives CDR1 SGHTA, CDR2 FQGNSA. The CDR3 contains 12 residues. The CDR3 protein is CASRKNQGTQYF. CDR3 bases: TGTGCCAGCAGGAAAAATCAGGGTACGCAGTATTTT.

The rearrangement links TRBV19 to TRBJ1-5, with D perhaps matching TRBD1 (5 bases). The germline gives CDR1 LNHDA, CDR2 SQIVND (reference sequence). Trimming took 10 bases from V and 2 from J, leaving 15 bases between them. The length of the CDR3 is 14 residues. The CDR3 spells CATASQGGNQPQHF. The CDR3 DNA is TGTGCCACCGCTTCCCAGGGTGGCAATCAGCCCCAGCATTTT.

The rearrangement joins TRBV30 to TRBJ1-1; 9 nucleotides line up with TRBD1. CDR3 size: 13 residues. CDR1 is GTSNPN, CDR2 SVGIG, per germline (reference sequence). The trim removed 1 base at V and 4 bases at J, leaving 1 base unmatched. This chain's CDR3 is CAWSEDRGTEAFF. The CDR3 DNA reads as TGTGCCTGGAGTGAGGACAGGGGCACTGAAGCTTTCTTT. Using reference TRBV30 and TRBJ1-1 for the parts outside the CDR3, the full variable domain is SQTIHQWPATLVQPVGSPLSLECTVEGTSNPNLYWYRQAAGRGLQLLFYSVGIGQISSEVPQNLSASRPQDRQFILSSKKLLLSDSGFYLCAWSEDRGTEAFFGQGTRLTVV.

As regards this clone: The junction differs from germline at one of its ends, possibly a read error. This sequence joins TRBV10-3 and TRBJ2-7; a weak D match, TRBD2 (6 bases). Per germline, CDR1 ENHRY and CDR2 SYGVKD. The CDR3 sequence is 13 residues long. CDR3 bases: TGTGCCAGCAGTTACGGGAGTTCGTACGAGCAGTACTTC. Protein sequence: CASSYGSSYEQYF.

The rearrangement joins TRBV5-1 to TRBJ1-1, with no clear D. The CDR3 has 12 residues. Per germline, CDR1 SGHRS and CDR2 YFSETQ. The V and J ends lost 3 bases and 11 bases respectively, with 14 bases between them. CDR3 sequence (DNA): TGCGCCAGCAGCTCCGAGACGGGAGGGGCTTTCTTT. The encoded protein is CASSSETGGAFF.

This clone was seen a handful of times. The rearrangement joins TRBV18 to TRBJ1-1; D is possibly TRBD1 (6 bases). This CDR3 comprises 16 residues. Trimming shortened V by 6 bases and J by 10 bases, and 27 bases separated the two germline ends. Germline CDR1 reads KGHSH; CDR2 reads LQKENI. CDR3 DNA sequence: TGTGCCAGCTCCTCGGGGACAACGGGGACGTCGGGCGCAGCTTTCTTT. This encodes CASSSGTTGTSGAAFF.

The chain combines TRBV6-1 with TRBJ2-2; 8 bases are shared with TRBD1. With V trimmed by 3 bases and J by 1 base, 4 bases remained unmatched. CDR3 length equals 16 residues. CDR1 and CDR2 (germline): MNHNS, SASEGT. CDR3 protein: CASSDPGTGNTGELFF. The DNA of the CDR3 is TGTGCCAGCAGTGATCCCGGGACAGGGAACACCGGGGAGCTGTTTTTT.

This chain connects TRBV28 to TRBJ1-6, with a weak D call TRBD1 (5 bases). The germline gives CDR1 MDHEN, CDR2 SYDVKM. This CDR3 has 14 amino acids. Trimming removed 7 bases from V and 9 bases from J, with 16 bases in between. The CDR3 region has the DNA TGTGCCAGCACCTTGGGCAGGGTTGGTTCACCCCTCCACTTT. This sequence encodes CASTLGRVGSPLHF.

The gene calls are TRBV2 and TRBJ1-6; TRBD1 matches 8 bases. Germline V gives CDR1 SNHLY, CDR2 FYNNEI. V was clipped by 4 bases and J by 7 bases; unmatched bases: 9. The CDR3 is made up of 16 amino acids. The CDR3 coding sequence is TGTGCCAGCAGTGGCGGGCAGGGGGCAGGGAATTCACCCCTCCACTTT. Translated: CASSGGQGAGNSPLHF.

This clone occurred a few times. The chain uses TRBV4-2 and TRBJ2-2; TRBD2 aligns across 9 bases. The germline CDR1 and CDR2 sequences are LGHNA and YNFKEQ. CDR3 length: 14 amino acids. The ends lost 4 bases at V and 5 bases at J; junction bases unmatched: 2. CDR3 in amino acids: CASSRTSETGELFF. The CDR3 nucleotides read TGTGCCAGCAGCCGGACTAGCGAAACCGGGGAGCTGTTTTTT.

Comment on this clone: Other nucleotide sequences from this sample produce the same CDR3. The genes are TRBV14 and TRBJ1-1; maybe TRBD1 (5 bases). Deletions cut 0 bases from V and 5 bases from J, with 10 bases between. The CDR3 totals 14 residues. Germline V gives CDR1 SGHDN, CDR2 FVKESK. The CDR3 loop reads CASSQDRGGTEAFF. CDR3 coding DNA: TGTGCCAGCAGCCAAGATCGCGGGGGAACTGAAGCTTTCTTT.

The chain couples TRBV30 to TRBJ1-5; tentatively, D is TRBD1 (5 bases). Trimming stripped 2 bases from V and 6 bases from J, with 14 bases between. The length of the CDR3 is 14 residues. The germline V gene encodes CDR1 GTSNPN and CDR2 SVGIG (reference sequence). Written as DNA, the CDR3 is TGTGCCTGGAGTCTGGTGGGGCAGGGTCAGCCCCAGCATTTT. It is translated as CAWSLVGQGQPQHF.

In DNA form, the CDR3 reads TGTGCCCCCTGCCGGACAGGGGGGAACACTGAAGCTTTCTTT. It specifies CAPCRTGGNTEAFF. The rearrangement joins TRBV7-7 to TRBJ1-1, with 10 bases fitting TRBD1. The V and J ends lost 11 bases and 1 base, in that order; junction bases with no gene match: 7. This CDR3 comprises 14 residues. Germline V gene sequence: CDR1 SSHAT, CDR2 FNYEAQ (reference sequence). Complete variable domain (other parts from reference TRBV7-7 and TRBJ1-1): GAGVSQSPRYKVTKRGQDVTLRCDPISSHATLYWYQQALGQGPEFLTYFNYEAQPDKSGLPSDRFSAERPEGSISTLTIQRTEQRDSAMYRCAPCRTGGNTEAFFGQGTRLTVV.